This is a list of T cell receptor beta chains from one sample in a study of shared clonotypes between healthy human individuals. Only in-frame clones appear in the TCRdb table, and some are missing; sequencing was by immunoSEQ multiplex PCR. Among 650,000 to 800,000 clones listed, just under 75% were seen once. Sequenced material: memory CD4+ T cells sorted from blood. These receptors originate from a woman aged 25 to 39 in good health. Both conserved end residues are part of each CDR3. The order of the fields is CDR3 DNA, CDR3 protein, D gene, V gene, clone size, J gene. A D gene is named only where the DNA matches it firmly. Clone size is not always given. Where it is, it says once, few, many or a class for expanded clones.

CDR3nt: TGTGCCAGCAGCCCTTCCGGGCACTACAATGAGCAGTTCTTC; CDR3aa: CASSPSGHYNEQFF; d_gene: .; v_gene: TRBV7-2; abundance: .; j_gene: TRBJ2-1
CDR3nt: TGCGCCAGCAGCCAAGAAGCTAGCGGGAACGTAGATACGCAGTATTTT; CDR3aa: CASSQEASGNVDTQYF; d_gene: TRBD2; v_gene: TRBV4-1; abundance: once; j_gene: TRBJ2-3
CDR3nt: TGTGCCAGAAGCCCTCTACAGGGGCGGACGGGCCATCAGCCCCAGCATTTT; CDR3aa: CARSPLQGRTGHQPQHF; d_gene: TRBD1; v_gene: TRBV5-3; abundance: few; j_gene: TRBJ1-5
CDR3nt: TGTGCCAGCAGCCGACTAGCGGGAAGGGACACCGGGGAGCTGTTTTTT; CDR3aa: CASSRLAGRDTGELFF; d_gene: TRBD2; v_gene: TRBV14; abundance: few; j_gene: TRBJ2-2
CDR3nt: TGTGCCAGCTCACCCAAGGACAGGGTCTACGAGCAGTACTTC; CDR3aa: CASSPKDRVYEQYF; d_gene: TRBD1; v_gene: TRBV18; abundance: .; j_gene: TRBJ2-7
CDR3nt: TGTGCCAGCAGCGTAGTCGGGACTAGCGGGATAGGTAGGACAGATACGCAGTATTTT; CDR3aa: CASSVVGTSGIGRTDTQYF; d_gene: TRBD2; v_gene: TRBV9; abundance: .; j_gene: TRBJ2-3
CDR3nt: TGCAGCGTTGAGGGGACAGCCCTGAAGTTCAATGAGCAGTTCTTC; CDR3aa: CSVEGTALKFNEQFF; d_gene: TRBD1; v_gene: TRBV29-1; abundance: .; j_gene: TRBJ2-1
CDR3nt: TGTGCCAGCAGTTTGGGGGCTAGCGGGAAACGAGAGACCCAGTACTTC; CDR3aa: CASSLGASGKRETQYF; d_gene: TRBD2; v_gene: TRBV27; abundance: .; j_gene: TRBJ2-5
CDR3nt: TGTGCCAGCAGTGAAGCAGACCCGAATGAGCAGTTCTTC; CDR3aa: CASSEADPNEQFF; d_gene: .; v_gene: TRBV6-1; abundance: many; j_gene: TRBJ2-1
CDR3nt: TGTGCCAGCAGGAGGGACCTGGGGCACAATGAGCAGTTCTTC; CDR3aa: CASRRDLGHNEQFF; d_gene: .; v_gene: TRBV6-6; abundance: few; j_gene: TRBJ2-1